A single sample gave rise to the 26 T cell receptor beta chains below, sequenced in a study of blood T cell repertoires in COVID-19. Produced via immunoSEQ multiplex PCR; TCRdb's table is partial and in-frame only. Found here are about 170,000 clones, 87% of them singletons; the top ten hold 3.7%. Specimen: peripheral blood. These receptors were taken from a man aged 18 to 30 with active or convalescent COVID-19.

The genes are TRBV11-2 and TRBJ1-1; D gene uncertain. With 4 bases removed from V and 5 bases from J, the gap between germline ends came to 5 bases. Germline loops: CDR1 SGHAT, CDR2 FQNNGV. The CDR3 is 11 residues long. CDR3 in DNA: TGTGCCAGCAGCTCCGCGACTGAAGCTTTCTTT. It codes for CASSSATEAFF.

This clone has more than one count but fewer than ten. The V gene is TRBV10-3, the J gene TRBJ1-1; D possibly corresponds to TRBD1 (6 bases). The length of the CDR3 is 13 residues. The germline V gene has CDR1 ENHRY and CDR2 SYGVKD. V was shortened by 5 bases and J by 1 base, with 8 bases between the two germline ends. The CDR3 region has the DNA TGTGCCATCAGTCAGGGACAGAACACTGAAGCTTTCTTT. This encodes CAISQGQNTEAFF.

The J gene is TRBJ2-7, the V gene TRBV6-6, with 9 bases matching TRBD1. The CDR3 consists of 15 residues. With 2 bases clipped from V and 7 bases from J, the junction kept 9 bases outside the gene matches. The germline CDR1 and CDR2 sequences are MNHNY and SVGAGI (reference sequence). The CDR3 here is CASSYPGQGTREQYF. The CDR3 bases are TGTGCCAGCAGTTACCCGGGACAGGGAACGCGAGAGCAGTACTTC.

This clone came up a few times. The chain combines TRBV4-3 with TRBJ1-4; D remains ambiguous. The CDR3 extends over 17 amino acids. Trimming took 0 bases from V and 0 from J, leaving 11 bases between them. Germline loops: CDR1 LGHNA, CDR2 YSLEER. The CDR3 reads CASSQDPRSSTNEKLFF. CDR3 DNA: TGCGCCAGCAGCCAAGACCCGCGCTCGTCAACTAATGAAAAACTGTTTTTT.

The chain links TRBV19 to TRBJ2-1; 12 bases agree with TRBD2. The trim removed 5 bases at V and 7 bases at J, leaving 6 bases unmatched. CDR1 and CDR2 (germline): LNHDA, SQIVND (reference sequence). This CDR3 region has 15 residues. CDR3 sequence: CASSPYLAGGNEQFF. For the CDR3, the DNA is TGTGCCAGTAGTCCCTACCTAGCGGGGGGGAATGAGCAGTTCTTC.

V gene TRBV21-1 combines with J gene TRBJ1-3. TRBV21-1 is labeled a pseudogene. The CDR3 spans 17 residues. CDR3 protein: CARPQKRNGDSGNTIYF. CDR3 in DNA: TGTGCCAGACCCCAAAAGAGAAACGGGGACTCTGGAAACACCATATATTTT.

The V call is TRBV2, the J call TRBJ2-5; 9 nucleotides agree with TRBD1. The CDR3 has 14 amino acids. In germline, CDR1 is SNHLY, CDR2 FYNNEI. J lost 9 bases, V lost 6 bases, and 11 bases had no gene match. CDR3 residues: CASRALWTGDAQYF. Written as DNA, the CDR3 is TGTGCCAGCAGGGCACTTTGGACAGGGGACGCCCAGTACTTC. Variable domain in full (rest from reference TRBV2 and TRBJ2-5): EPEVTQTPSHQVTQMGQEVILRCVPISNHLYFYWYRQILGQKVEFLVSFYNNEISEKSEIFDDQFSVERPDGSNFTLKIRSTKLEDSAMYFCASRALWTGDAQYFGPGTRLLVL.

The V call is TRBV5-5, the J call TRBJ1-3, with D hard to call. CDR1 is SGHKS and CDR2 is YYEKEE in the germline V gene (reference sequence). This CDR3 has 13 residues. V gave up 0 bases and J gave up 2 bases, with 3 bases separating them. The CDR3 DNA follows: TGTGCCAGCAGCTTGGGGCCTGGAAACACCATATATTTT. Translating gives CASSLGPGNTIYF. The full variable domain, in which reference TRBV5-5 and TRBJ1-3 provide the parts outside the CDR3, is DAGVTQSPTHLIKTRGQQVTLRCSPISGHKSVSWYQQVLGQGPQFIFQYYEKEERGRGNFPDRFSARQFPNYSSELNVNALLLGDSALYLCASSLGPGNTIYFGEGSWLTVV.

The V gene is TRBV18, the J gene TRBJ1-1; 7 nucleotides align to TRBD1. Germline-derived CDR1 and CDR2 are KGHSH and LQKENI. V lost 6 bases and J lost 2; bases outside the gene matches: 9. The CDR3 is 15 residues long. In DNA form, the CDR3 reads TGTGCCAGCTCCGCAATTCCAGGGGGAAACACTGAAGCTTTCTTT. It codes for CASSAIPGGNTEAFF.

CDR3 protein: CASSYLDTQYF. DNA for the CDR3: TGTGCCAGCAGCTATTTAGATACGCAGTATTTT. V and J are TRBV2 and TRBJ2-3; D not certain. This CDR3 contains 11 residues. In germline, CDR1 is SNHLY, CDR2 FYNNEI. Trimming stripped 6 bases from V and 5 bases from J, with 6 bases between.

The V call is TRBV28, the J call TRBJ1-1; maybe TRBD1 (5 bases). This CDR3 has 13 residues. Trimming removed 6 bases from V and 4 bases from J, with 12 bases in between. CDR1 and CDR2 from the germline V gene are MDHEN and SYDVKM. The CDR3, as DNA: TGTGCCAGCAGCCCCAGGGTTGTCACTGAAGCTTTCTTT. Protein product: CASSPRVVTEAFF.

This chain joins TRBV5-1 and TRBJ1-1, with D possibly matching TRBD1 (5 bases). V lost 4 bases to trimming and J lost 1 base, with 17 bases between them. CDR1 and CDR2 from the germline V gene are SGHRS and YFSETQ. The CDR3 loop spans 16 amino acids. The CDR3 loop reads CASSLGPGVANTEAFF. CDR3 nucleotides: TGCGCCAGCAGCCTGGGACCGGGGGTTGCGAACACTGAAGCTTTCTTT. Together with reference TRBV5-1 and TRBJ1-1, the CDR3 gives the full variable domain: KAGVTQTPRYLIKTRGQQVTLSCSPISGHRSVSWYQQTPGQGLQFLFEYFSETQRNKGNFPGRFSGRQFSNSRSEMNVSTLELGDSALYLCASSLGPGVANTEAFFGQGTRLTVV.

The J gene is TRBJ1-1, the V gene TRBV3-1 (or the pseudogene TRBV3-2); possible D gene TRBD1, 6 bases. The CDR3 contains 14 residues. V lost 6 bases, J lost 2 bases, and 13 bases lay in between. The germline CDR1 and CDR2 sequences are LGHDT and YNNKEL (reference sequence). As DNA, the CDR3 is TGTGCCAGCAGGCTACAGGGAAAAAACACTGAAGCTTTCTTT. This codes for CASRLQGKNTEAFF.

The chain carries TRBV9 and TRBJ2-1; 8 bases line up with TRBD2. The CDR3 extends over 17 amino acids. The germline gives CDR1 SGDLS, CDR2 YYNGEE. With V trimmed by 0 bases and J by 7 bases, 12 bases remained unmatched. CDR3 coding DNA: TGTGCCAGCAGCGTAGTCGGTCTGGGACTAGTCGGGAATGAGCAGTTCTTC. It specifies CASSVVGLGLVGNEQFF.

The table lists this clone with a few counts. V usage is TRBV30 and J usage is TRBJ1-1; a possible D gene is TRBD1 (6 bases). Trimming left V 0 bases short and J 3 bases short, with 11 bases between. Looked up from germline, CDR1 is GTSNPN and CDR2 is SVGIG (reference sequence). The CDR3 is made up of 14 amino acids. Written as DNA, the CDR3 is TGTGCCTGGAGTGTACCCAACAGGGACACTGAAGCTTTCTTT. It encodes CAWSVPNRDTEAFF.

V and J are TRBV5-8 and TRBJ2-7, with a weak D call TRBD1 (6 bases). The V and J ends lost 4 bases and 9 bases respectively, with 23 bases between them. The germline V gene encodes CDR1 SGHTS and CDR2 YDEGEE. The CDR3 length is 15 residues. The CDR3 is CASSRTALAETGQYF. The DNA for the CDR3 is TGTGCCAGCAGCCGGACAGCTCTAGCTGAGACAGGGCAGTACTTC.

The J gene is TRBJ1-3, the V gene TRBV3-1 (or the pseudogene TRBV3-2); tentatively, D is TRBD1 (5 bases). Deletions cut 7 bases from V and 12 bases from J, with 19 bases between. The CDR3 has 13 residues. The germline V gene encodes CDR1 LGHDT and CDR2 YNNKEL (reference sequence). The CDR3 DNA is TGTGCCAGCAACACGGGGGGAACTGGAAACATATATTTT. This sequence encodes CASNTGGTGNIYF.

This chain uses TRBV28 with TRBJ1-2; TRBD1 agrees at 9 bases. V dropped 2 bases and J dropped 0; count of bases not matched to a gene: 7. There are 17 residues in the CDR3. CDR1 and CDR2 from the germline V gene are MDHEN and SYDVKM. The CDR3 is CASSLRQGEFTNYGYTF. For the CDR3, the DNA is TGTGCCAGCAGTTTAAGACAGGGGGAATTTACTAACTATGGCTACACCTTC.

This chain joins TRBV10-3 and TRBJ1-1, with 8 positions matching TRBD1. CDR1 and CDR2 (germline): ENHRY, SYGVKD. The length of the CDR3 is 14 residues. J lost 1 base, V lost 7 bases, and 5 bases had no gene match. The chain's CDR3 is CAITSTGGNTEAFF. DNA for the CDR3: TGTGCCATCACTTCCACAGGGGGGAACACTGAAGCTTTCTTT.

The CDR3 region is CASGEGPNEKLFF. The CDR3 DNA follows: TGTGCCAGCGGGGAGGGACCTAATGAAAAACTGTTTTTT. The chain carries TRBV5-4 and TRBJ1-4, with a weak D call TRBD1 (5 bases). Trimming left V 7 bases short and J 3 bases short, with 10 bases between. Germline loops: CDR1 SGHNT, CDR2 YYREEE (reference sequence). This CDR3 contains 13 residues.

This clone was seen only a few times. The chain combines TRBV14 with TRBJ2-7; D not certain. CDR3 length: 12 amino acids. The V end lost 5 bases, the J end lost 4 bases, and 9 bases lay between the germline ends. The germline V gene has CDR1 SGHDN and CDR2 FVKESK. The CDR3 loop is CASSKNRYEQYF. The CDR3 bases are TGTGCCAGCAGCAAAAATCGGTACGAGCAGTACTTC.

V and J are TRBV5-4 and TRBJ1-6, with D possibly being TRBD1 (6 bases). Per germline, CDR1 SGHNT and CDR2 YYREEE (reference sequence). Trimming removed 2 bases from V and 5 bases from J, with 11 bases in between. This CDR3 comprises 15 residues. The CDR3 nucleotides are TGTGCCAGCAGCTTAACAGGGTCGAATAATTCACCCCTCCACTTT. It codes for CASSLTGSNNSPLHF.

This chain links TRBV6-2 or TRBV6-3 with TRBJ2-7; TRBD1 matches 9 bases. The V gene end was trimmed by 6 bases and the J gene end by 4 bases; junction bases not matched to a gene: 16. This CDR3 region has 17 residues. Germline assignment: CDR1 MNHEY and CDR2 SVGEGT. The chain's CDR3 is CASSTKAGTGYGYEQYV. For the CDR3, the DNA is TGTGCCAGCAGCACGAAGGCCGGGACAGGGTACGGGTACGAGCAGTACGTC.

This chain links TRBV4-1 with TRBJ1-1; D is uncertain. Germline CDR1 and CDR2: MGHRA and YSYEKL. The V end was cut by 1 base, the J end by 8 bases, with 11 bases between. The CDR3 sequence is 13 residues long. The CDR3 bases are TGCGCCAGCAGCCAAGTAAGTAGACTGGAAGCTTTCTTT. Its protein is CASSQVSRLEAFF.

The chain combines TRBV2 with TRBJ1-4; TRBD1 agrees at 11 bases. This CDR3 comprises 14 residues. The germline gives CDR1 SNHLY, CDR2 FYNNEI. With 5 bases clipped from V and 7 bases from J, the junction kept 3 bases outside the gene matches. CDR3 in amino acids: CASSKDRGLEKLFF. The CDR3 DNA is TGTGCCAGCAGTAAGGACAGGGGGCTTGAAAAACTGTTTTTT.

The gene calls are TRBV21-1 and TRBJ2-1; the D call TRBD2 from the table was never checked on the DNA. TRBV21-1 is a listed pseudogene. The CDR3 is 14 amino acids. The CDR3 region is CASPRREPYNEQFF. Written as DNA, the CDR3 is TGTGCCAGCCCTAGGCGGGAGCCGTACAATGAGCAGTTCTTC.